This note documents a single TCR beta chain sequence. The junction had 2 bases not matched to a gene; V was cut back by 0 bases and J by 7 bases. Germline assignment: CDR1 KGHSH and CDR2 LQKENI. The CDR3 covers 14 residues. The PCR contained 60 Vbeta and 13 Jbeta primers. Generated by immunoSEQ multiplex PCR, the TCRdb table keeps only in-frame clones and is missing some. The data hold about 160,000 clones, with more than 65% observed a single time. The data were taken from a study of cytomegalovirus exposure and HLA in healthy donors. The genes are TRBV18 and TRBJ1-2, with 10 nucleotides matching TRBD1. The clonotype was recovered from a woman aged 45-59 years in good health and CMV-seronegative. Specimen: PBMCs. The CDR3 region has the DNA TGTGCCAGCTCACCACCGGGACAGGGGAGTGGCTACACCTTC. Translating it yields CASSPPGQGSGYTF.